This T cell receptor beta chain was captured by sequencing in a study of cytomegalovirus exposure and HLA in healthy donors. Study-level points and caveats: CMV serostatus was the only recorded immune exposure for donors.

Trimming took 4 bases from V and 2 from J, leaving 16 bases between them. Germline V gives CDR1 SGDLS, CDR2 YYNGEE. The CDR3 has 15 residues. Use of 60 Vbeta and 13 Jbeta primers characterized the PCR. Using immunoSEQ multiplex PCR, the repertoire was profiled, and TCRdb retains in-frame clones only, with some absent. This sample's table reports roughly 140,000 clones. Of note for this clone: Its matching antigen is unknown.

Sequenced sample: PBMCs. The sequence was collected from a man in his forties in good health and CMV-seronegative. The rearrangement links TRBV9 to TRBJ2-7; perhaps TRBD2 as D (8 bases). The CDR3 region has the DNA TGTGCCAGCAGCCCCCGGGAGGGGGCGACCTACGAGCAGTACTTC. The encoded protein is CASSPREGATYEQYF.